Listed below are T cell receptor beta chains from one sample, sequenced in a study of cytomegalovirus exposure and HLA in healthy donors. The protocol was immunoSEQ multiplex PCR, while the TCRdb copy is restricted to in-frame clones and leaves out a portion. The sample includes around 140,000 clones, over 70% seen only once; the top ten take around 1.5%. The sample taken for sequencing was PBMCs. The receptors derive from a middle-aged woman in good health and CMV-seronegative. Both conserved end residues are part of each CDR3. A D gene is named only where the DNA matches it firmly. Clone size appears in some rows only: once, few, many, or a class for an expanded clone.

abundance,j_gene,v_gene,d_gene,CDR3aa,CDR3nt
once,TRBJ2-5,TRBV6-5,.,CASSFLASQETQYF,TGTGCCAGCAGTTTCCTAGCGAGCCAAGAGACCCAGTACTTC
.,TRBJ2-1,TRBV9,TRBD2,CASSVGRGLARNEQFF,TGTGCCAGCAGCGTAGGGAGGGGACTAGCACGCAATGAGCAGTTCTTC
.,TRBJ1-3,TRBV18,TRBD1,CASSAGQANSGNTIYF,TGTGCCAGCTCAGCAGGACAGGCCAACTCTGGAAACACCATATATTTT
.,TRBJ2-7,TRBV10-3,TRBD1,CAILDQGAPLSEQYF,TGTGCCATCCTCGATCAGGGGGCCCCGCTTTCGGAGCAGTACTTC
.,TRBJ1-5,TRBV12-5,.,CASGTGEAGQPQHF,TGTGCTAGTGGGACCGGAGAAGCGGGGCAGCCCCAGCATTTT
few,TRBJ2-7,TRBV27,.,CASSYRQTYEQYF,TGTGCCAGCAGCTATAGACAGACCTACGAGCAGTACTTC
.,TRBJ1-4,TRBV7-2,TRBD1,CASSWGDSFNEKLFF,TGTGCCAGCAGCTGGGGGGACAGCTTTAATGAAAAACTGTTTTTT
medium-sized,TRBJ1-2,TRBV25-1,TRBD1,CASSENDRGGGYTF,TGTGCCAGCAGTGAAAACGACAGGGGCGGTGGCTACACCTTC
.,TRBJ1-6,TRBV6-5,.,CASSYSAGKNSPLHF,TGTGCCAGCAGTTACTCGGCAGGGAAGAATTCACCCCTCCACTTT
.,TRBJ1-1,TRBV6-5,TRBD1,CASSYGDREAFF,TGTGCCAGCAGTTACGGGGACAGGGAAGCTTTCTTT
.,TRBJ2-1,TRBV6-4,.,CASSPGGGENNEQFF,TGTGCCAGCAGTCCCGGGGGAGGAGAAAACAATGAGCAGTTCTTC
.,TRBJ2-6,TRBV11-3,.,CASSPSGTRASGANVLTF,TGTGCCAGCAGCCCTTCCGGGACACGAGCCTCTGGGGCCAACGTCCTGACTTTC
.,TRBJ1-6,TRBV5-1,.,CASSLARPSDSPLHF,TGCGCCAGCAGCTTGGCGCGGCCAAGTGATTCACCCCTCCACTTT
.,TRBJ1-5,TRBV7-4,.,CASSLRGQSNQPQHF,TGTGCCAGCAGCTTAAGGGGCCAGAGCAATCAGCCCCAGCATTTT
once,TRBJ1-1,TRBV7-2,.,CASSLQGHYTEAFF,TGTGCCAGCAGCTTACAGGGGCACTACACTGAAGCTTTCTTT
.,TRBJ1-6,TRBV7-9,.,CSSSPPGRGYNSPLHF,TGTTCCAGCAGTCCACCCGGGAGGGGCTATAATTCACCCCTCCACTTT
.,TRBJ1-5,TRBV5-5,.,CASARVNQPQHF,TGTGCCAGCGCCCGGGTTAATCAGCCCCAGCATTTT
.,TRBJ2-7,TRBV27,.,CASSFQTAAYEQYF,TGTGCCAGCAGTTTCCAGACAGCCGCCTACGAGCAGTACTTC
once,TRBJ2-7,TRBV19,TRBD1,CASSMATGPPWYEQYF,TGTGCCAGTAGTATGGCGACAGGGCCACCTTGGTACGAGCAGTACTTC
.,TRBJ2-5,TRBV7-2,TRBD1,CASSAPDRMQETQYF,TGTGCCAGCAGCGCGCCGGACAGGATGCAAGAGACCCAGTACTTC
.,TRBJ2-3,TRBV7-9,TRBD1,CASSLGQGVSSADTQYF,TGTGCCAGCAGCCTTGGACAGGGTGTGAGTAGCGCAGATACGCAGTATTTT
.,TRBJ1-6,TRBV11-3,TRBD1,CASTHPNRGDLNSPLHF,TGTGCCAGCACCCACCCCAACAGGGGCGACCTGAATTCACCCCTCCACTTT
.,TRBJ2-2,TRBV19,TRBD2,CASSPPSGGAPGELFF,TGTGCCAGTAGTCCTCCTAGCGGGGGGGCCCCCGGGGAGCTGTTTTTT
.,TRBJ2-7,TRBV4-3,.,CASSQAHQGTYEQYF,TGCGCCAGCAGCCAAGCCCACCAGGGGACCTACGAGCAGTACTTC
.,TRBJ2-3,TRBV2,.,CASSETFPSTDTQYF,TGTGCCAGCAGCGAGACTTTTCCTAGCACAGATACGCAGTATTTT
.,TRBJ1-2,TRBV7-2,.,CASSLERGARTF,TGTGCCAGCAGCTTAGAACGGGGGGCGCGTACCTTC
.,TRBJ1-1,TRBV9,TRBD1,CASSVGQGSYTEAFF,TGTGCCAGCAGCGTAGGACAGGGTTCGTACACTGAAGCTTTCTTT
.,TRBJ1-4,TRBV13,.,CASTSGESVDEKLFF,TGTGCCAGCACCTCAGGGGAGTCCGTGGATGAAAAACTGTTTTTT
.,TRBJ2-3,TRBV30,.,CAWSLTGRADTQYF,TGTGCCTGGAGCCTTACAGGGCGGGCAGATACGCAGTATTTT
.,TRBJ2-3,TRBV6-5,.,CASKGEGNTDTQYF,TGTGCCAGCAAGGGAGAGGGAAACACAGATACGCAGTATTTT
few,TRBJ1-5,TRBV4-1,TRBD1,CASSQPSTGDRVPQHF,TGCGCCAGCAGCCAGCCATCCACGGGGGACAGGGTGCCCCAGCATTTT
.,TRBJ1-1,TRBV6-6,.,CASSYGAPPEAFF,TGTGCCAGCAGTTACGGGGCACCTCCTGAAGCTTTCTTT
.,TRBJ2-7,TRBV27,.,CASSRTGTQTYEQYF,TGTGCCAGCAGTCGAACCGGGACTCAGACCTACGAGCAGTACTTC
.,TRBJ2-2,TRBV7-7,.,CASSLDLGRGTAGELFF,TGTGCCAGCAGCCTTGACTTGGGTCGGGGTACCGCCGGGGAGCTGTTTTTT
.,TRBJ1-2,TRBV5-1,.,CASSLDSYYGYTF,TGCGCCAGCAGCTTGGACAGCTACTATGGCTACACCTTC
.,TRBJ2-1,TRBV18,TRBD1,CASSPGQIFNEQFF,TGTGCCAGCTCACCGGGACAGATCTTCAATGAGCAGTTCTTC
once,TRBJ1-1,TRBV7-2,.,CASSSRAGDHAFF,TGTGCCAGCAGCTCTAGAGCGGGGGATCACGCTTTCTTT
few,TRBJ1-2,TRBV10-3,TRBD1,CAISEPTDRDGYTF,TGTGCCATCAGTGAACCTACTGACAGGGATGGCTACACCTTC
.,TRBJ2-5,TRBV5-4,TRBD1,CASSRKDRAGETQYF,TGTGCCAGCAGCCGGAAGGACAGGGCAGGAGAGACCCAGTACTTC
.,TRBJ1-5,TRBV18,.,CASSPRTDSPQHF,TGTGCCAGCTCACCGAGGACAGACTCGCCCCAGCATTTT
.,TRBJ2-5,TRBV28,.,CASSLQGQETQYF,TGTGCCAGCAGTCTACAGGGACAAGAGACCCAGTACTTC
.,TRBJ1-2,TRBV29-1,TRBD1,CSARTGYYGYTF,TGCAGCGCTAGGACAGGGTACTATGGCTACACCTTC
.,TRBJ2-5,TRBV2,TRBD2,CASSEVAGVQETQYF,TGTGCCAGCAGTGAAGTAGCGGGGGTACAAGAGACCCAGTACTTC
.,TRBJ2-2,TRBV10-3,TRBD1,CAITPQGAPGELFF,TGTGCCATCACGCCCCAGGGGGCGCCGGGGGAGCTGTTTTTT
.,TRBJ2-3,TRBV10-2,TRBD1,CASSGRGHLGDTQYF,TGCGCCAGCAGTGGAAGGGGGCACCTTGGGGATACGCAGTATTTT
few,TRBJ2-7,TRBV19,TRBD1,CASSTGTGNSYEQYF,TGTGCCAGTAGTACTGGGACAGGGAATTCCTACGAGCAGTACTTC
.,TRBJ2-7,TRBV19,TRBD1,CASSSGTGPYEQYF,TGTGCCAGTAGTTCCGGGACAGGGCCCTACGAGCAGTACTTC
few,TRBJ2-7,TRBV5-1,TRBD2,CASSLGAAGGREQYF,TGCGCCAGCAGCTTGGGGGCAGCGGGGGGGCGTGAGCAGTACTTC
.,TRBJ2-3,TRBV18,.,CASSPLASTDTQYF,TGTGCCAGCTCACCATTGGCCTCCACAGATACGCAGTATTTT
.,TRBJ2-7,TRBV5-1,.,CASSLSSSYEQYF,TGCGCCAGCAGCTTGAGTAGCTCCTACGAGCAGTACTTC